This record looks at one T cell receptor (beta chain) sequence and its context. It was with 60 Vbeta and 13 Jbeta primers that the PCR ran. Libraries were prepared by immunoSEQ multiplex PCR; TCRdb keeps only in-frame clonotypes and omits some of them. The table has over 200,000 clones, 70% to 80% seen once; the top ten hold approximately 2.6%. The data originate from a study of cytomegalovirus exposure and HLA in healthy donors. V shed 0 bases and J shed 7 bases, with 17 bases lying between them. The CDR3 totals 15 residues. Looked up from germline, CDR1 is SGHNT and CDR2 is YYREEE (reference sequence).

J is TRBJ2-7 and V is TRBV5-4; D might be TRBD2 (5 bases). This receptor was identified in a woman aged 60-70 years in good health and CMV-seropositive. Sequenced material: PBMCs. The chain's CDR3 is CASSLAGSGSREQYF. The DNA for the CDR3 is TGTGCCAGCAGCTTGGCGGGATCGGGGTCTCGGGAGCAGTACTTC.